A single sample is the source of the 14 T cell receptor beta chains below, sequenced in a study of cytomegalovirus exposure and HLA in healthy donors. PCR primers comprised 60 Vbeta and 13 Jbeta primers. Using immunoSEQ multiplex PCR, the repertoire was profiled, and TCRdb retains in-frame clones only, with some absent. This sample yields 35,000 to 50,000 clones, of which 60% to 70% are seen a single time; around 3.9% belongs to the top ten. Sequenced material: PBMCs. The receptors derive from a man aged 35 to 55 in good health and CMV-seronegative.

Only a few counts were recorded for this clone. This chain connects TRBV5-6 to TRBJ2-1; weak D call: TRBD2 (5 bases). CDR3 length: 13 residues. V lost 3 bases to trimming and J lost 12 bases, with 16 bases between them. Germline CDR1 is SGHDT and CDR2 is YYEEEE. The CDR3 sequence: CASSSGGLGGQFF. In DNA, the CDR3 is TGTGCCAGCAGCTCCGGCGGGTTGGGTGGGCAGTTCTTC.

The chain has TRBV11-2 and TRBJ1-1; 9 bases align to TRBD1. This CDR3 is 14 amino acids long. Per germline, CDR1 SGHAT and CDR2 FQNNGV. Losses at the gene ends were 5 bases for V and 5 bases for J; bases not matched to a gene: 6. DNA of the CDR3: TGTGCCAGCAGCCCGGGGACAGGGCGGACTGAAGCTTTCTTT. It yields the protein CASSPGTGRTEAFF.

The chain is built from TRBV5-4 and TRBJ2-2, with 9 bases fitting TRBD1. The trim removed 3 bases at V and 5 bases at J, leaving 5 bases unmatched. The CDR3 totals 15 residues. The V gene's germline CDR1 is SGHNT and CDR2 YYREEE (reference sequence). CDR3 nucleotides: TGTGCCAGCAGCTCGAACAGGGGGCAAACCGGGGAGCTGTTTTTT. It specifies CASSSNRGQTGELFF.

The chain uses TRBV9 and TRBJ1-4, with no clear D. CDR1 is SGDLS and CDR2 is YYNGEE in the germline V gene. This CDR3 is 15 amino acids long. With 0 bases removed from V and 5 bases from J, the gap between germline ends came to 11 bases. The CDR3 loop reads CASSVGEQRNEKLFF. DNA for the CDR3: TGTGCCAGCAGCGTAGGTGAGCAGAGGAATGAAAAACTGTTTTTT.

The CDR3 reads CASSLEGPRAGLYNEQFF. CDR3 sequence (DNA): TGTGCCAGCAGCTTAGAAGGACCCAGAGCGGGTCTATACAATGAGCAGTTCTTC. The chain links TRBV11-3 to TRBJ2-1; perhaps TRBD2 as D (6 bases). V was pared by 0 bases and J by 4 bases, with 19 bases between. The V gene's germline CDR1 is SGHNT and CDR2 YENEEA. The CDR3 sequence is 18 residues long. Combining the CDR3 with reference TRBV11-3 and TRBJ2-1 gives the whole variable domain EAGVVQSPRYKIIEKKQPVAFWCNPISGHNTLYWYLQNLGQGPELLIRYENEEAVDDSQLPKDRFSAERLKGVDSTLKIQPAELGDSAVYLCASSLEGPRAGLYNEQFFGPGTRLTVL.

The chain employs TRBV2 and TRBJ1-1; TRBD1 matches at 7 bases. The CDR3 extends over 15 amino acids. V lost 8 bases and J lost 4; bases outside the gene matches: 13. Per the germline V gene, CDR1 is SNHLY and CDR2 is FYNNEI. In nucleotides, the CDR3 is TGTGCCAGCGGGCGGGTAGGCAGGGGGAGCACTGAAGCTTTCTTT. Residues: CASGRVGRGSTEAFF.

The chain is built from TRBV19 and TRBJ1-5; 7 bases map to TRBD1. The junction had 6 bases not matched to a gene; V was cut back by 5 bases and J by 5 bases. CDR1 and CDR2 (germline): LNHDA, SQIVND (reference sequence). CDR3 size: 14 residues. The CDR3 protein is CASSLTGSYQPQHF. The CDR3 nucleotides read TGTGCCAGTAGTTTGACAGGGTCCTATCAGCCCCAGCATTTT. Full variable domain (outside the CDR3, taken from reference TRBV19 and TRBJ1-5): DGGITQSPKYLFRKEGQNVTLSCEQNLNHDAMYWYRQDPGQGLRLIYYSQIVNDFQKGDIAEGYSVSREKKESFPLTVTSAQKNPTAFYLCASSLTGSYQPQHFGDGTRLSIL.

As concerns this clone: The junction differs from germline at one of its ends, possibly a read error. This chain connects TRBV5-1 to TRBJ2-3, with 7 bases lining up with TRBD1. The CDR3 contains 14 residues. In germline, CDR1 is SGHRS, CDR2 YFSETQ. CDR3 nucleotides: TGCGCCAGCAGTTTGGGGACAGTCACAGATACGCAGTATTTT. Translated, it gives CASSLGTVTDTQYF.

A few counts support this clone. The genes are TRBV15 and TRBJ1-2, with D uncertain. V was cut by 0 bases and J by 4 bases, with 9 bases left in between. This CDR3 region has 14 residues. CDR1 is LNHNV, CDR2 YYDKDF, per germline (reference sequence). CDR3 protein: CATSRDRVGYGYTF. CDR3 coding DNA: TGTGCCACCAGCAGAGATCGGGTGGGCTATGGCTACACCTTC.

J is TRBJ1-2 and V is TRBV5-1; 7 bases agree with TRBD1. J gave up 6 bases and V 4 bases, and 9 bases lay outside the gene matches. CDR3 size: 14 residues. Germline CDR1 is SGHRS and CDR2 is YFSETQ. The CDR3 DNA reads as TGCGCCAGCAGCCCCCGAACAGGGGAGGATGGCTACACCTTC. Its translation is CASSPRTGEDGYTF.

The chain combines TRBV2 with TRBJ2-1; 9 positions agree with TRBD1. Germline V CDR1 and CDR2: SNHLY, FYNNEI. The CDR3 contains 13 residues. After removal of 3 bases from V and 7 bases from J, the junction contained 1 base not matched to a gene. The chain's CDR3 is CASSDGTGNEQFF. The CDR3 region has the DNA TGTGCCAGCAGTGACGGGACAGGGAATGAGCAGTTCTTC.

The chain carries TRBV6-5 and TRBJ1-6, with TRBD1 as a possible D gene (5 bases). The CDR3 consists of 15 residues. Germline CDR1 and CDR2: MNHEY and SVGAGI. Trimming cost V 0 bases and J 7 bases, with 10 bases left between them. CDR3 nucleotide sequence: TGTGCCAGCAGTTACTCGCGGGGGAGCAATTCACCCCTCCACTTT. Translation: CASSYSRGSNSPLHF.

The chain combines TRBV11-2 with TRBJ1-3, with D possibly being TRBD1 (5 bases). Germline values: CDR1 SGHAT, CDR2 FQNNGV. V was pared by 4 bases and J by 0 bases, with 13 bases between. This CDR3 contains 16 residues. The chain's CDR3 is CASSYASGASGNTIYF. CDR3 sequence (DNA): TGTGCCAGCAGCTATGCGTCTGGGGCCTCTGGAAACACCATATATTTT.

This chain connects TRBV30 to TRBJ1-6; 8 nucleotides align to TRBD1. The CDR3 totals 18 residues. After removal of 2 bases from V and 2 bases from J, the junction contained 11 bases not matched to a gene. Germline CDR1 and CDR2: GTSNPN and SVGIG (reference sequence). The CDR3 loop reads CAWSQGAQGGTYNSPLHF. For the CDR3, the DNA is TGTGCCTGGAGTCAGGGGGCGCAGGGTGGTACCTATAATTCACCCCTCCACTTT.